The 8 T cell receptor beta chains below were found in one sample sequenced in a study of blood T cell repertoires in COVID-19. TCRdb's copy holds only in-frame clones and misses some; the assay was immunoSEQ multiplex PCR. The sample has approximately 300,000 clones; approximately 83% are singletons. Sequenced sample: peripheral blood. These receptors all stem from a person aged 65 to 85 with COVID-19, enrolled during active disease.

A note on this clone: Other DNA sequences from this sample encode an identical CDR3 as well. The rearrangement links TRBV6-5 to TRBJ1-5; weak D call: TRBD1 (5 bases). This CDR3 comprises 14 residues. CDR1 is MNHEY and CDR2 is SVGAGI in the germline V gene. With 6 bases removed from V and 0 bases from J, the gap between germline ends came to 9 bases. This CDR3 is CASSATDSNQPQHF. In DNA form, the CDR3 reads TGTGCCAGCAGCGCGACAGATAGCAATCAGCCCCAGCATTTT.

This chain links TRBV6-1 with TRBJ2-7; D is possibly TRBD2 (6 bases). CDR3 length: 14 residues. Germline CDR1 is MNHNS and CDR2 is SASEGT. V gave up 3 bases and J gave up 6 bases, with 15 bases separating them. This CDR3 is CASSERQGSGEQYF. The CDR3 DNA is TGTGCCAGCAGTGAGAGGCAGGGTAGCGGCGAGCAGTACTTC.

The chain combines TRBV11-2 with TRBJ1-4; the match to TRBD1 covers 9 bases. CDR1 is SGHAT, CDR2 FQNNGV, per germline. V gave up 5 bases and J gave up 3 bases; unmatched junction bases: 10. This CDR3 region has 17 residues. The DNA of the CDR3 is TGTGCCAGCAGCCACGGACAGGGGATGAAAGCTAATGAAAAACTGTTTTTT. It translates to CASSHGQGMKANEKLFF.

V gene TRBV6-2 or TRBV6-3 combines with J gene TRBJ2-1, with 8 positions matching TRBD1. CDR1 MNHEY and CDR2 SVGEGT come from the germline V gene. After removal of 5 bases from V and 3 bases from J, the junction contained 9 bases not matched to a gene. The CDR3 has 16 amino acids. The DNA of the CDR3 is TGTGCCAGCAGTCAAGGACAGGGAGGTTTCTACAATGAGCAGTTCTTC. Amino acid sequence: CASSQGQGGFYNEQFF.

This clone was seen more than once but under ten times. This chain uses TRBV30 with TRBJ2-7; no reliable D call. The CDR3 loop spans 12 amino acids. V gave up 1 base and J gave up 3 bases, with 7 bases separating them. CDR1 GTSNPN and CDR2 SVGIG come from the germline V gene (reference sequence). DNA for the CDR3: TGTGCCTGGAGTGGCACCAGCTACGAGCAGTACTTC. It is translated as CAWSGTSYEQYF.

This clone has a single count. The chain uses TRBV7-2 and TRBJ1-6, with 9 nucleotides matching TRBD1. The germline V gene encodes CDR1 SGHTA and CDR2 FQGNSA. The CDR3 runs 18 residues. J was trimmed by 10 bases and V by 1 base; bases with no gene match: 14. CDR3 coding DNA: TGTGCCAGCAGCTTAGGGCCGATCGGGACAGGGAGGAACTCACCCCTCCACTTT. Its translation is CASSLGPIGTGRNSPLHF.

The rearrangement joins TRBV7-2 to TRBJ1-5; D ambiguous. This CDR3 spans 15 amino acids. Trimming pared 5 bases from V and 0 bases from J, leaving 11 bases between. In germline, CDR1 is SGHTA, CDR2 FQGNSA. The CDR3 coding sequence is TGTGCCAGCAGCCTAGTCCTGTATAGCAATCAGCCCCAGCATTTT. Translated: CASSLVLYSNQPQHF.

V is TRBV7-8 and J is TRBJ1-2; D is uncertain. V lost 2 bases to trimming and J lost 6 bases, with 16 bases between them. The CDR3 loop spans 15 amino acids. Germline CDR1 is SGHVS and CDR2 is FQNEAQ. The CDR3 spells CASSLTARGGDGYTF. DNA of the CDR3: TGTGCCAGCAGCTTAACCGCCCGGGGTGGGGATGGCTACACCTTC.